This TCR beta chain derives from a study of cytomegalovirus exposure and HLA in healthy donors. The PCR used 60 Vbeta and 13 Jbeta primers. This table comes from immunoSEQ multiplex PCR, and its TCRdb copy is limited to in-frame clones, with some not included. In the table there are 90,000 to 140,000 clones, about 78% of which are singletons. In germline, CDR1 is SGHRS, CDR2 YFSETQ. J was trimmed by 1 base and V by 2 bases; bases with no gene match: 6. CDR3 length: 15 amino acids. The TCR sequence derives from a man aged 25-40 years in good health and CMV-seronegative. The material sequenced was PBMCs. The rearrangement uses TRBV5-1 and TRBJ2-7, with 7 bases fitting TRBD1. This CDR3 reads CASSFLGQSSYEQYF. The CDR3, as DNA: TGCGCCAGCAGCTTTCTGGGACAGAGTTCCTACGAGCAGTACTTC.